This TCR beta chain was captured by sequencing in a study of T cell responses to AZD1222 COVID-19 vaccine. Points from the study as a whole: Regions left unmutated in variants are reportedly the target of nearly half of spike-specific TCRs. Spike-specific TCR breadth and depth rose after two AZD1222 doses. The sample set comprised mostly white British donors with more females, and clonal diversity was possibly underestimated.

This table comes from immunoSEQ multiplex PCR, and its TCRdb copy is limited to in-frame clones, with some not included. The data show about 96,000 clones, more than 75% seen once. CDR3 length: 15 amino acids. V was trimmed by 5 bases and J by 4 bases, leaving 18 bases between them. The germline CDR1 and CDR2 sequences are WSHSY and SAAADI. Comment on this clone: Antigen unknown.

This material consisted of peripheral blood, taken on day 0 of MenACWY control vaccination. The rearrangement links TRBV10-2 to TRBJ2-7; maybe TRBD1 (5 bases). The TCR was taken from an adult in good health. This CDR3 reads CASSKAAVGDYEQYF. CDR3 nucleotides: TGCGCCAGCAGTAAGGCGGCAGTAGGGGATTACGAGCAGTACTTC.